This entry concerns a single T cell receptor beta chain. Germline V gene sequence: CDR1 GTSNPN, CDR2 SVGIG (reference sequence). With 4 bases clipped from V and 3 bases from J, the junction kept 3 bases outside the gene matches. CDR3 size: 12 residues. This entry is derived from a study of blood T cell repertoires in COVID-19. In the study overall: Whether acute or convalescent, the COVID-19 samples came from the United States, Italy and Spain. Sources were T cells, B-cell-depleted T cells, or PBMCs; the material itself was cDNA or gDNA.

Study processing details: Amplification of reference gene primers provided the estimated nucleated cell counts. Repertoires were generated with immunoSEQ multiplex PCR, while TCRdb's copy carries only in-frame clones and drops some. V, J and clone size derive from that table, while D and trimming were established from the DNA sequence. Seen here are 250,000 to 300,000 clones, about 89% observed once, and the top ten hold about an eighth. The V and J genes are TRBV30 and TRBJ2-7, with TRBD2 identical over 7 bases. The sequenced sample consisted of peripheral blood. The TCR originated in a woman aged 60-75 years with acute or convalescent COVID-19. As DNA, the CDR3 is TGTGCCTGGAAGGGAGGGATCTACGAGCAGTACTTC. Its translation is CAWKGGIYEQYF.